A single sample is the source of the 2 T cell receptor beta chains below, sequenced in a study of identical twins. Each CDR3 protein is one row after TCRdb ran MiXCR on the 5' RACE reads. The sample includes about 900,000 distinct CDR3 sequences, 10% to 15% seen only once; the top ten take around 1.5%. The sample was also reused in another study, on yellow fever vaccine responses in identical twins.

The specimen was PBMCs. These receptors came from a woman aged 18 to 35 in good health.

This clonotype has a handful of counts. CDR3 protein: CSAPRTSSGTDTQYF. Here the CDR3 DNA reads TGCAGTGCTCCCCGGACTAGCAGTGGCACAGATACGCAGTATTTT. The chain joins TRBV20-1 to TRBJ2-3; 8 bases match TRBD2. Germline V CDR1 and CDR2: DFQATT, SNEGSKA (reference sequence). The trim removed 5 bases at V and 1 base at J, leaving 8 bases unmatched. This CDR3 region has 15 residues.

This clonotype was picked up a small number of times. The V and J genes are TRBV6-1 and TRBJ2-7; 8 bases match TRBD1. The V and J ends lost 6 bases and 0 bases, in that order; junction bases with no gene match: 7. CDR3 length equals 15 residues. The germline V gene has CDR1 MNHNS and CDR2 SASEGT. CDR3 in amino acids: CASRPRGPSSYEQYF. The CDR3, as DNA: TGTGCCAGCAGACCCAGGGGGCCTTCCTCCTACGAGCAGTACTTC.